This T cell receptor (beta chain) was recovered during a study of T cell responses to AZD1222 COVID-19 vaccine. Libraries were prepared by immunoSEQ multiplex PCR; TCRdb keeps only in-frame clonotypes and omits some of them. The sample lists some 160,000 clones, 85% to 95% occurring once. V lost 0 bases and J lost 1, with 11 bases in between. The CDR3 contains 15 residues. CDR1 is SGDLS and CDR2 is YYNGEE in the germline V gene. Study results and limitations: Unmutated regions of variants are reportedly targeted by nearly half of spike-specific TCRs.

Notes on this clone: Antigen specificity is unknown.

Sequenced material: peripheral blood, taken on day 0 of AZD1222 vaccination. This TCR was sampled from an adult in good health. The chain employs TRBV9 and TRBJ2-7, with D possibly being TRBD2 (6 bases). The CDR3 spells CASSVGGGVSYEQYF. In DNA form, the CDR3 reads TGTGCCAGCAGCGTAGGTGGCGGGGTATCCTACGAGCAGTACTTC. Filled out from reference TRBV9 and TRBJ2-7, the complete variable domain reads DSGVTQTPKHLITATGQRVTLRCSPRSGDLSVYWYQQSLDQGLQFLIQYYNGEERAKGNILERFSAQQFPDLHSELNLSSLELGDSALYFCASSVGGGVSYEQYFGPGTRLTVT.